This T cell receptor beta chain was observed in a study of blood T cell repertoires in COVID-19. Study summary: Sample material is recorded as cDNA or gDNA derived from T cells, B-cell-depleted T cells, or PBMCs.

The table came from immunoSEQ multiplex PCR; TCRdb's copy has only in-frame clones and leaves some out. The table includes 200,000 to 300,000 clones, about 80% detected once. Germline lookup yields CDR1 LNHDA and CDR2 SQIVND (reference sequence). Trimming cost V 3 bases and J 2 bases, with 9 bases left between them. The CDR3 totals 14 residues. Sequencing was done on a sample of peripheral blood. The chain recombines TRBV19 with TRBJ2-3; D gene ambiguous. The sequence was collected from an elderly woman with acute or convalescent COVID-19. The DNA of the CDR3 is TGTGCCAGTAGTATTCGCGCTGACACAGATACGCAGTATTTT. It specifies CASSIRADTDTQYF.